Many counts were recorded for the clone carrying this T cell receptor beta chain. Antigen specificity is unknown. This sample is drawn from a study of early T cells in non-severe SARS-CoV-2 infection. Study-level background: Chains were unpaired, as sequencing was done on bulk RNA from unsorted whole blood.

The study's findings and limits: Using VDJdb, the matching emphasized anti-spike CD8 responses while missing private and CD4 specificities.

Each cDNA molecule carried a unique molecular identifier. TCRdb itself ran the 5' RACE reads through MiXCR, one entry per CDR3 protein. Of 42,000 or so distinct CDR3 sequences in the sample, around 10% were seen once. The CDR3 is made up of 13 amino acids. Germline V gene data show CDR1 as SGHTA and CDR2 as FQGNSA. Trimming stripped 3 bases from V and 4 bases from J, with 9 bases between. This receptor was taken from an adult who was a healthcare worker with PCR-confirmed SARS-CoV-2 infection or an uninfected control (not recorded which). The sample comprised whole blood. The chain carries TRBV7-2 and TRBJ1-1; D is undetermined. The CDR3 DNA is TGTGCCAGCAGCTTCGGCACGAGCACTGAAGCTTTCTTT. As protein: CASSFGTSTEAFF.